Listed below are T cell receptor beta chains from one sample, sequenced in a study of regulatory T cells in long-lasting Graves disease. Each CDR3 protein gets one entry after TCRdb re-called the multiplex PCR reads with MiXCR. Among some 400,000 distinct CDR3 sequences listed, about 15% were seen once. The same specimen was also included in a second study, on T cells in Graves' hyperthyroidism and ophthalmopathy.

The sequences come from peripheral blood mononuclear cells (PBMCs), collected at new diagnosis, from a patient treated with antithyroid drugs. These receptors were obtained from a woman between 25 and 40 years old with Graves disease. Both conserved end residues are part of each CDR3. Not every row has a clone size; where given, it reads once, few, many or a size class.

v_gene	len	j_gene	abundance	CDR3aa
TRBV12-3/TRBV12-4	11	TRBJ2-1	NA	CACTERNEQFF
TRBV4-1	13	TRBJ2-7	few	CASSRLAGDEQYF
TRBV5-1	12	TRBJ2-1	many	CASSSPPHEQFF
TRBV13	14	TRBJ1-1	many	CASSTRTGHTEAFF
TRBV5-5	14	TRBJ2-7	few	CASSVGKGTYEQYF
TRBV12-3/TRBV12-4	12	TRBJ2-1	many	CASSRGLAEQFF
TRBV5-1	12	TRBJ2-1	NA	CASRLTSNEQFF
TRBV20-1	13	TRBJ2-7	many	CSVPTSGKYEQYF
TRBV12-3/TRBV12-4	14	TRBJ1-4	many	CASSPTGGFEKLFF
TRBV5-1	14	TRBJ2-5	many	CASIGRGSQETQYF
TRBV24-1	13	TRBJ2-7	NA	CATSDSPGGEQYF
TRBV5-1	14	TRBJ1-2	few	CASSLDTEGYGYTF
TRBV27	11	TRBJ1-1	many	CASGPRGEAFF
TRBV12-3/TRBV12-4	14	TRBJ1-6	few	CASRQGSYNSPLHF
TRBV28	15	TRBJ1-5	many	CASSFLGQGGQPQHF
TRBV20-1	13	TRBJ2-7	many	CSASRDAEGEQYF
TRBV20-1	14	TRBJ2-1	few	CSARDLRSYNEQFF
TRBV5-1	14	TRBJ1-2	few	CASSSSITSYGYTF
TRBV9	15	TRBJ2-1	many	CASSVGTGVYNEQFF
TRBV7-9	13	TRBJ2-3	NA	CATRDGRTDTQYF
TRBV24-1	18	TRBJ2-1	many	CATSDQERSSGNGDEQFF
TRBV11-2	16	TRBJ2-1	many	CASSLRDSSSYNEQFF
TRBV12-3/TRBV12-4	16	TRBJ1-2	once	CASSQGSRANYYGYTF
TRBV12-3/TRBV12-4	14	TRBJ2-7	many	CARTRSTGSYEQYF
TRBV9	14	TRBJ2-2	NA	CASSLGGDTGELFF
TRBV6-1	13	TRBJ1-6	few	CASRTDNNSPLHF
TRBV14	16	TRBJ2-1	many	CASSQRRGAGDNEQFF
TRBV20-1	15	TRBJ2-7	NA	CSATKGGRGRDEQYF
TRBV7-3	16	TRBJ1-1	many	CASSLVGSVPNTEAFF
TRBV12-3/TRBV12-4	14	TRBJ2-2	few	CASSTAGGTGELLF
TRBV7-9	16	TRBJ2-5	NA	CASSGTGGVGQETQYF
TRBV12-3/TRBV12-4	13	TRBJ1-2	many	CASRIQGDYGYTF
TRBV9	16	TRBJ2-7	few	CASSVEGTEYAYEQYF
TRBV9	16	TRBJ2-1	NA	CASSVVGGMGYNEQFF
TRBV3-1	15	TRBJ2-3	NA	CASSQEKGVVDTQYF
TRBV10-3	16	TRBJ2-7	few	CAISDKTPPGSYEQYF
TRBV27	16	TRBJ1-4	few	CASSPLVTGSNEKLFF
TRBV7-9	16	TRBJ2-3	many	CASTTYKAGGRDTQYF
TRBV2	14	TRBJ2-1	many	CASGGVSFNNEQFF
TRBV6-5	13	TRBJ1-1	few	CASSWETDTEAFF
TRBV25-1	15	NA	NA	CASSELAGKGETQYF
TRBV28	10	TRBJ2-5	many	CASSGITQYF
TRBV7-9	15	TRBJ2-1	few	CASSRTGPSSNEQFF
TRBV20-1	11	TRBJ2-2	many	CSARGVGELFF
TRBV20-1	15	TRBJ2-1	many	CSVGGSSGDYNEQFF
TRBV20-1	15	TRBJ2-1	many	CSGLPLAGGLNEQFF
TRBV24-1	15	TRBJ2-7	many	CATRILRGSSYEQYF
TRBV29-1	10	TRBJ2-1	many	CSVGGFEQFF
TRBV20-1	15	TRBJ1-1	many	CSARPLGRVDTEAFF
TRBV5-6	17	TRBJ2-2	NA	CASKYGPGQGRTGELFF
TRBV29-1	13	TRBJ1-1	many	CSVPGQTNTEAFF
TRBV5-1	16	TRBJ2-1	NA	CASSLGTGTSRNEQFF
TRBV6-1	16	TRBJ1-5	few	CASRSQTGEGNQPQHF
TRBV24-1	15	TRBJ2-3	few	CATSEDRPAADTQYF
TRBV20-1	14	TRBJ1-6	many	CSARDAEEGEALHF
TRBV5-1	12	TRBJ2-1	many	CASSLLETQWFF
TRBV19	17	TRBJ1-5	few	CASSSWTGGRSGGAQHF